The 26 T cell receptor beta chains reported below all come from one sample, sequenced in a study of T cells in Graves' hyperthyroidism and ophthalmopathy. The investigators amplified TCR beta CDR3 regions from RNA transcripts. Using the HTBI primer set, a first-round RT-PCR was run on the TCR CDR3. TCRdb reanalysed the multiplex PCR reads using MiXCR and keeps one entry per CDR3 protein. The table has about 200,000 distinct CDR3 sequences, around 18% seen once. Specimen: blood. The receptors originated from a man in his forties with Graves' hyperthyroidism.

The chain uses TRBV6-1 and TRBJ1-1; maybe TRBD1 (5 bases). Germline V gene data show CDR1 as MNHNS and CDR2 as SASEGT. The CDR3 has 12 residues. V lost 5 bases to trimming and J lost 5 bases, with 9 bases between them. CDR3 loop: CASSQGLTEAFF. The CDR3 nucleotides read TGTGCCAGCAGTCAGGGTTTGACTGAAGCTTTCTTT.

This clonotype was counted ten times or more. The chain joins TRBV20-1 to TRBJ1-5, with 9 bases fitting TRBD1. Trimming removed 6 bases from V and 4 bases from J; junction bases left unmatched: 4. The CDR3 runs 13 residues. Per the germline V gene, CDR1 is DFQATT and CDR2 is SNEGSKA (reference sequence). CDR3 DNA: TGCAGTGCGCCGGGACAGGGAAATCAGCCCCAGCATTTT. Its translation is CSAPGQGNQPQHF.

CDR3 loop: CASSLRGHYEQYF. CDR3 bases: TGTGCCAGCAGTTTAAGGGGGCATTACGAGCAGTACTTC. The V gene is TRBV12-3 or TRBV12-4, the J gene TRBJ2-7; TRBD1 aligns across 7 bases. This CDR3 spans 13 amino acids. The V gene end was trimmed by 2 bases and the J gene end by 4 bases; junction bases not matched to a gene: 2.

This clonotype was detected many times. V and J are TRBV2 and TRBJ2-5; tentative D call: TRBD2 (5 bases). The V end lost 3 bases, the J end lost 9 bases, and 5 bases lay between the germline ends. This CDR3 has 10 amino acids. Germline CDR1 reads SNHLY; CDR2 reads FYNNEI. CDR3 bases: TGTGCCAGCAGTGAGGGAGCCCAGTACTTC. Encoded protein: CASSEGAQYF.

This sequence joins TRBV12-3 or TRBV12-4 and TRBJ2-7; 7 nucleotides agree with TRBD2. The CDR3 consists of 14 residues. V trimming: 0 bases; J trimming: 2 bases; junction bases outside the gene matches: 1. The chain's CDR3 is CASSLAGGAYEQYF. CDR3 sequence (DNA): TGTGCCAGCAGTTTAGCGGGGGGGGCCTACGAGCAGTACTTC.

This clonotype has a count of ten or more. The chain recombines TRBV5-1 with TRBJ2-1; D may be TRBD1 or TRBD2 (5 bases each). Germline V gene sequence: CDR1 SGHRS, CDR2 YFSETQ. V was clipped by 4 bases and J by 0 bases, with 14 bases between them. This CDR3 spans 16 amino acids. CDR3: CASSAGTLSSYNEQFF. Here the CDR3 DNA reads TGCGCCAGCAGCGCAGGGACGCTAAGCTCCTACAATGAGCAGTTCTTC. The whole variable domain, remainder taken from reference TRBV5-1 and TRBJ2-1, is KAGVTQTPRYLIKTRGQQVTLSCSPISGHRSVSWYQQTPGQGLQFLFEYFSETQRNKGNFPGRFSGRQFSNSRSEMNVSTLELGDSALYLCASSAGTLSSYNEQFFGPGTRLTVL.

There are a few counts of this clonotype. The CDR3 reads CSGLRVGTDTQYF. The CDR3 coding sequence is TGCAGCGGACTCCGGGTAGGCACAGATACGCAGTATTTT. V is TRBV20-1 and J is TRBJ2-3; maybe TRBD2 (5 bases). The CDR3 has 13 amino acids. Per germline, CDR1 DFQATT and CDR2 SNEGSKA (reference sequence).

The sample holds a few counts of this clonotype. The DNA of the CDR3 is TGTGCCAGCTCACCAATGACTAGCGGGGGGCAAGATACGCAGTATTTT. Its translation: CASSPMTSGGQDTQYF. The V call is TRBV18, the J call TRBJ2-3, with 13 bases fitting TRBD2. Trimming at V came to 2 bases and at J to 5 bases, leaving 4 bases not matched to a gene. Germline CDR1 KGHSH, CDR2 LQKENI. The CDR3 sequence is 16 residues long.

This chain joins TRBV15 and TRBJ2-3; TRBD1 matches at 9 bases. The CDR3 totals 16 residues. With 0 bases clipped from V and 4 bases from J, the junction kept 5 bases outside the gene matches. Germline CDR1 LNHNV, CDR2 YYDKDF (reference sequence). The CDR3 DNA reads as TGTGCCACCAGCAGAGATCTCGGGACAGGGTCAGATACGCAGTATTTT. Translated: CATSRDLGTGSDTQYF.

This clonotype was seen a handful of times. The conserved closing phenylalanine or tryptophan is absent in this CDR3, likely reflecting a read error. The gene calls are TRBV18 and TRBJ1-5; 10 bases agree with TRBD1. From germline, CDR1 is KGHSH and CDR2 LQKENI. The length of the CDR3 is 14 residues. The V and J ends lost 8 bases and 0 bases, in that order; junction bases with no gene match: 1. This chain's CDR3 is CASGTGDSNQPQHL. The CDR3 nucleotides are TGTGCCAGCGGGACAGGGGATAGCAATCAGCCCCAGCATCTT.

The genes are TRBV6-2 or TRBV6-3 and TRBJ2-1; tentatively, D is TRBD1 (5 bases). The CDR3 is 15 amino acids. Germline values: CDR1 MNHEY, CDR2 SVGEGT. V was clipped by 4 bases and J by 0 bases, with 10 bases between them. The CDR3 sequence is CASSSWQGSYNEQFF. The CDR3 bases are TGTGCCAGCAGTTCTTGGCAGGGCTCCTACAATGAGCAGTTCTTC.

There are many counts of this clonotype. V is TRBV20-1 and J is TRBJ1-2; tentatively, D is TRBD1 (6 bases). CDR1 and CDR2 (germline): DFQATT, SNEGSKA (reference sequence). V was shortened by 1 base and J by 4 bases, with 10 bases between the two germline ends. The length of the CDR3 is 13 residues. Here the CDR3 reads CSARGTAAYGYTF. CDR3 in DNA: TGCAGTGCTAGAGGGACAGCCGCCTATGGCTACACCTTC.

The table lists this clonotype with many counts. J is TRBJ2-3 and V is TRBV4-2; D gene ambiguous. Germline assignment: CDR1 LGHNA and CDR2 YNFKEQ. V was cut by 0 bases and J by 0 bases, with 4 bases left in between. The CDR3 runs to 14 residues. This CDR3 is CASSQEYSTDTQYF. In DNA, the CDR3 is TGTGCCAGCAGCCAAGAATATAGCACAGATACGCAGTATTTT.

At least ten counts were recorded for this clonotype. V gene TRBV2 combines with J gene TRBJ1-6; tentatively, D is TRBD1 (6 bases). Between the trimmed V and J ends, which lost 1 base and 10 bases, there was a span of 8 bases. This CDR3 is built from 13 residues. The germline CDR1 and CDR2 sequences are SNHLY and FYNNEI. CDR3 sequence (DNA): TGTGCCAGCAGTGAAGGCGGGGGCTCACCCCTCCACTTT. Encoded protein: CASSEGGGSPLHF.

This chain uses TRBV2 with TRBJ2-3, with a possible D match to TRBD2 (6 bases). Trimming took off 4 bases at V and 10 bases at J, with 9 bases between the two ends. The CDR3 consists of 11 residues. Germline V gives CDR1 SNHLY, CDR2 FYNNEI. The CDR3 loop reads CASSAGGAQYF. The CDR3 region has the DNA TGTGCCAGCAGTGCGGGCGGGGCGCAGTATTTT.

The CDR3 protein is CASSIPGDTIRARNTEAFF. CDR3 coding DNA: TGTGCCAGTAGTATCCCGGGGGATACCATACGCGCTCGGAACACTGAAGCTTTCTTT. This sequence joins TRBV19 and TRBJ1-1; D perhaps matches TRBD1 (5 bases). The V gene's germline CDR1 is LNHDA and CDR2 SQIVND (reference sequence). The CDR3 is made up of 19 amino acids. With 3 bases removed from V and 1 base from J, the gap between germline ends came to 24 bases. The whole variable domain, filled in from reference TRBV19 and TRBJ1-1, reads DGGITQSPKYLFRKEGQNVTLSCEQNLNHDAMYWYRQDPGQGLRLIYYSQIVNDFQKGDIAEGYSVSREKKESFPLTVTSAQKNPTAFYLCASSIPGDTIRARNTEAFFGQGTRLTVV.

This clonotype was counted ten times or more. This chain uses TRBV9 with TRBJ2-3; the D is unclear. Germline V lookup: CDR1 SGDLS, CDR2 YYNGEE. This CDR3 is 17 amino acids long. V was trimmed by 0 bases and J by 1 base, leaving 15 bases between them. The DNA of the CDR3 is TGTGCCAGCAGCGTAGGGGTGTCAGGCGGAGGCACAGATACGCAGTATTTT. It translates to CASSVGVSGGGTDTQYF.

The chain links TRBV5-1 to TRBJ2-6; D perhaps matches TRBD1 (6 bases). V was cut by 4 bases and J by 3 bases, with 14 bases left in between. CDR3 size: 16 residues. Germline assignment: CDR1 SGHRS and CDR2 YFSETQ. The CDR3: CASSPTGLSGANVLTF. The CDR3 nucleotides read TGCGCCAGCAGCCCTACAGGGTTGAGTGGGGCCAACGTCCTGACTTTC.

This clonotype was picked up many times. This chain connects TRBV28 to TRBJ2-7; 12 bases are shared with TRBD1. The V gene's germline CDR1 is MDHEN and CDR2 SYDVKM. CDR3 length equals 15 residues. V was clipped by 4 bases and J by 7 bases; unmatched bases: 8. CDR3 sequence (DNA): TGTGCCAGCAGTTCCCCGGGACAGGGGGCCGGGGAGCAGTACTTC. Its protein is CASSSPGQGAGEQYF.

In the case of this clonotype: This could be a read error, since a much larger clone is one nucleotide away. This CDR3 is missing its conserved last phenylalanine or tryptophan, likely due to a read error. The chain recombines TRBV2 with TRBJ2-6; 7 bases line up with TRBD2. Looked up from germline, CDR1 is SNHLY and CDR2 is FYNNEI. The CDR3 covers 13 residues. The J segment lost 4 bases and the V segment lost 9 bases, leaving 3 bases of the junction unmatched. In DNA form, the CDR3 reads TGTGCCAGGGGGGGGTCAGGGGCCAACGTCCTGACTCTC. Translating gives CARGGSGANVLTL.

Many counts were recorded for this clonotype. The genes are TRBV2 and TRBJ2-1; D unclear. From germline, CDR1 is SNHLY and CDR2 FYNNEI. The CDR3 covers 14 residues. Trimming shortened V by 1 base and J by 1 base, and 5 bases separated the two germline ends. The CDR3 sequence is CASSEGASYNEQFF. The CDR3 coding sequence is TGTGCCAGCAGTGAAGGTGCGTCCTACAATGAGCAGTTCTTC. The variable domain in full, completed from reference TRBV2 and TRBJ2-1, reads EPEVTQTPSHQVTQMGQEVILRCVPISNHLYFYWYRQILGQKVEFLVSFYNNEISEKSEIFDDQFSVERPDGSNFTLKIRSTKLEDSAMYFCASSEGASYNEQFFGPGTRLTVL.

This clonotype was found a few times. The genes are TRBV9 and TRBJ2-3, with D possibly being TRBD1 or TRBD2 (5 bases each). The CDR3 runs to 15 residues. V dropped 1 base and J dropped 1 base, with 10 bases sitting between them. The germline gives CDR1 SGDLS, CDR2 YYNGEE. CDR3 in amino acids: CASSVMGRGTDTQYF. CDR3 coding DNA: TGTGCCAGCAGCGTAATGGGGCGGGGCACAGATACGCAGTATTTT.

This chain joins TRBV6-2 or TRBV6-3 and TRBJ2-7; unclear D gene. Trimming left V 6 bases short and J 2 bases short, with 8 bases between. Germline V gene sequence: CDR1 MNHEY, CDR2 SVGEGT. The CDR3 consists of 12 residues. DNA of the CDR3: TGTGCCAGCAGAGAGATCCCCTACGAGCAGTACTTC. Its translation is CASREIPYEQYF.

This clonotype was seen a handful of times. This chain joins TRBV19 and TRBJ2-5; 8 bases align to TRBD2. The ends lost 3 bases at V and 1 base at J; junction bases unmatched: 7. In germline, CDR1 is LNHDA, CDR2 SQIVND (reference sequence). The CDR3 runs to 16 residues. CDR3 DNA: TGTGCCAGTAGTATCAAGTCGGGACTAGGCCAAGAGACCCAGTACTTC. Protein: CASSIKSGLGQETQYF.

The CDR3 is CASSPNPRGGMNTEAFF. Written as DNA, the CDR3 is TGTGCCAGCAGCCCCAACCCGAGGGGAGGCATGAACACTGAAGCTTTCTTT. J is TRBJ1-1 and V is TRBV28, with a possible D match to TRBD1 (5 bases). The germline gives CDR1 MDHEN, CDR2 SYDVKM. This CDR3 region has 17 residues. Trimming shortened V by 6 bases and J by 0 bases, and 20 bases separated the two germline ends.

The chain carries TRBV10-3 and TRBJ2-5; D perhaps matches TRBD2 (6 bases). Trimming took 6 bases from V and 5 from J, leaving 16 bases between them. This CDR3 region has 14 residues. CDR1 is ENHRY, CDR2 SYGVKD, per germline. Here the CDR3 reads CAISPSSAGETQYF. The CDR3 DNA follows: TGTGCCATCAGCCCGTCTAGCGCGGGGGAGACCCAGTACTTC.